This TCR beta chain was identified during a study of cytomegalovirus exposure and HLA in healthy donors. Study-level results: Analysis was performed later, and it showed HLA-associated TCR beta chains to be more clonally expanded than equally common others. The sole available immune exposure information was CMV serostatus. In presence/absence analyses, roughly uniform sequencing depth across donors was assumed.

There are a few counts of this clone. The antigen is unknown. PCR involved 60 Vbeta and 13 Jbeta primers. Profiled with immunoSEQ multiplex PCR; TCRdb holds only in-frame clones, not every one. Among around 220,000 clones listed, approximately 68% were seen once. Germline-derived CDR1 and CDR2 are MDHEN and SYDVKM. The V end was cut by 5 bases, the J end by 6 bases, with 10 bases between. The CDR3 runs to 12 residues. Sequencing was performed on PBMCs. The source of this sequence is a woman in her thirties in good health and CMV-seronegative. The chain employs TRBV28 and TRBJ1-1, with D unresolved. CDR3 sequence reads: CASSLARAEAFF. In nucleotides, the CDR3 is TGTGCCAGCAGTCTGGCGAGGGCTGAAGCTTTCTTT.